The subject of this entry is one T cell receptor (beta chain). The V and J ends lost 3 bases and 4 bases respectively, with 7 bases between them. Germline lookup yields CDR1 KGHSH and CDR2 LQKENI. The CDR3 spans 12 residues. Clones were read by immunoSEQ multiplex PCR, and TCRdb kept only the in-frame ones, dropping some. The repertoire holds approximately 150,000 clones, with roughly 94% as singletons. The data originate from a study of control samples from healthy donors and cancer patients. The chain recombines TRBV18 with TRBJ2-7; D is unresolved. Sequencing input: blood. This clonotype was sampled from a woman aged 18-29 years in good health. The DNA for the CDR3 is TGTGCCAGCTCACCTACCCCTTACGAGCAGTACTTC. Translated: CASSPTPYEQYF.